Listed below are T cell receptor beta chains from one sample, sequenced in a study of siplizumab effects on memory and regulatory T cells. Profiled with immunoSEQ multiplex PCR; TCRdb holds only in-frame clones, not every one. In the table there are 99,000 or so clones, about 94% of which are singletons. The sample was non-Treg CD4+ T cells sorted from blood. The receptor source for this set is a human donor in good health. Both conserved end residues are trimmed from each CDR3.

cdr3_aa cdr3_length v_call
ASSSPLPGLAAQTYNEQF 18 TRBV5-4
ATSRDPPDTQY 11 TRBV15
ASSLVGAGEGNEQF 14 TRBV5-1
ASTLNTGELF 10 TRBV25-1
SVVSRTSGIYNEQF 14 TRBV29-1
ASSWTSGRGFYNEQF 15 TRBV5-6
ASSPSGRQETQY 12 TRBV5-1
ASSYAGQPYGYT 12 TRBV6-5
ASSQLRIRDKQPIYEQY 17 TRBV14
ASSYPGGTGYEQY 13 TRBV7-8
ASSPRTRNEQF 11 TRBV27
ASSLGAGGPYEQY 13 TRBV7-2
AWRGLISTDTQY 12 TRBV30
ASSLAWSLETQY 12 TRBV28
ASSQDEQGRTYT 12 TRBV4-1
ASRIVSNSYEQY 12 TRBV2
ASKGGVGYQETQY 13 TRBV19
ASSQGKRGANVLT 13 TRBV4-1
ASREGLAGVYEQF 13 TRBV7-9
ASSLALNTGELF 12 TRBV7-9
ASSLWDRVKNTEAF 14 TRBV28
AGDRRVTEAF 10 TRBV30
SVGVEKLF 8 TRBV29-1
ASSLAGVRETQY 12 TRBV19
ASTIRSGSRDGVLD 14 TRBV7-9
ASSLYLSYEQY 11 TRBV28
ASRKREGTNEQF 12 TRBV14
ASSSPPGPQGTEAF 14 TRBV28
ASTEDPIGVQETQY 14 TRBV2
ASSGSGRAGGELF 13 TRBV6-6
ASSLDRARYEQY 12 TRBV7-2
ATSNSRQYRRLETQY 15 TRBV15